The TCR beta chain under discussion was sequenced for a study of T-cell memory formation after mild COVID-19. As for the study in general: Largely donor-specific TCR clusters were found.

The germline V gene has CDR1 SNHLY and CDR2 FYNNEI. The CDR3 runs 14 residues. The V gene lost 7 bases and the J gene lost 5 bases, with 14 bases spanning the gap. The authors produced TCR alpha and TCR beta cDNA libraries with sample barcodes and UMIs by 5'RACE using constant-segment primers. TCRdb redid the calling of the 5' RACE reads with MiXCR, one entry per CDR3 protein. The sample includes more than 100,000 distinct CDR3 sequences, over 15% seen only once; the top ten take 5% to 5.5%. Sequencing was performed on PBMCs or a T cell subset sorted from them (not recorded which). This receptor was obtained from a man younger than 35 who had mild COVID-19 (a few samples of this study predate the infection). Cell type and time point are not known. The V call is TRBV2, the J call TRBJ2-2; D uncertain. This chain's CDR3 is CASKKSVFTGELFF. The CDR3 nucleotides read TGTGCCAGCAAAAAAAGTGTCTTTACCGGGGAGCTGTTTTTT. The full variable domain, rest sourced from reference TRBV2 and TRBJ2-2, is EPEVTQTPSHQVTQMGQEVILRCVPISNHLYFYWYRQILGQKVEFLVSFYNNEISEKSEIFDDQFSVERPDGSNFTLKIRSTKLEDSAMYFCASKKSVFTGELFFGEGSRLTVL.